This T cell receptor beta chain was recovered during a study of T cells after yellow fever vaccination. Overall study results and limits: Post-booster reappearance was seen for most primary-vaccination clones (about 96% CD4, 85% to 90% CD8).

The CDR3 runs to 16 residues. The germline V gene encodes CDR1 SGHNT and CDR2 YYREEE (reference sequence). V was cut by 0 bases and J by 1 base, with 10 bases left in between. With respect to this clonotype: What it recognizes is unknown.

TCRdb independently ran MiXCR on the 5' RACE reads; one entry per CDR3 protein. The sample holds approximately 300,000 distinct CDR3 sequences, roughly 10% seen once. The gene calls are TRBV5-4 and TRBJ1-4; D perhaps matches TRBD1 (6 bases). The source material was CD4+ T cells sorted from PBMCs, sampled 45 days after the yellow fever booster vaccination. This sequence originates from a man between 18 and 29 years old who received the YFV17D yellow fever vaccine. Here the CDR3 reads CASSLERGETNEKLFF. CDR3 DNA sequence: TGTGCCAGCAGCTTGGAGAGGGGGGAAACTAATGAAAAACTGTTTTTT.